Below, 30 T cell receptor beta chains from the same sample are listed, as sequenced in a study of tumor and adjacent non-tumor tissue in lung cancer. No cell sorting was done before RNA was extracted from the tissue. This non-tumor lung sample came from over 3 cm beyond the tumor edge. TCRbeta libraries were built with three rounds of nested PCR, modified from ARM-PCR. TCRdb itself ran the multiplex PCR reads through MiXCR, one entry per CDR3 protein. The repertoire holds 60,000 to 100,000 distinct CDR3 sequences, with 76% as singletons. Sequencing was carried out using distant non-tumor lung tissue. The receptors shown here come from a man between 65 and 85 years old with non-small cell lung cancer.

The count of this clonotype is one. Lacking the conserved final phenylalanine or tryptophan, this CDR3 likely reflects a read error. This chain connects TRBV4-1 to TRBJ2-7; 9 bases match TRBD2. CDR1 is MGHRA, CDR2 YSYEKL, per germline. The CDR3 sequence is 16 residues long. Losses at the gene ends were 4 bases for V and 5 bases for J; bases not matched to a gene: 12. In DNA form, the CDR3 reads TGCGCCAGCAGCCGGACATTAGCGGGAGAGGGGGACGAGCAGTACATA. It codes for CASSRTLAGEGDEQYI.

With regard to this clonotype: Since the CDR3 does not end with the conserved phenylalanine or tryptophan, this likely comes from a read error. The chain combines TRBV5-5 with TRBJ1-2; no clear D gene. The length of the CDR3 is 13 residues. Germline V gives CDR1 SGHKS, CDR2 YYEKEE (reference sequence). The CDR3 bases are TGTGCCAACAGCATGGGCCTTAACTATGGCTACACCTTA. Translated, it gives CANSMGLNYGYTL.

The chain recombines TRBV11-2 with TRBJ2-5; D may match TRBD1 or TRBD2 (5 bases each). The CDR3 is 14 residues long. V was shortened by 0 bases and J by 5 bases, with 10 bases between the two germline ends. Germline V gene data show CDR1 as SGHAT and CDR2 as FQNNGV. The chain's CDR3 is CASSLDDWDETQYF. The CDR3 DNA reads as TGTGCCAGCAGCTTAGATGACTGGGACGAGACCCAGTACTTC.

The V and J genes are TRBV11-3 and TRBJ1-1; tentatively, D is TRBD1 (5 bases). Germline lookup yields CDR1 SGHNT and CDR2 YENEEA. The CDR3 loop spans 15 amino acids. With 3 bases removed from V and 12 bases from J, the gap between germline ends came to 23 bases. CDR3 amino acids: CASSFSAGGSTETFF. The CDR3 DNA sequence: TGTGCCAGCAGCTTCTCTGCCGGGGGGAGCACTGAGACTTTCTTT.

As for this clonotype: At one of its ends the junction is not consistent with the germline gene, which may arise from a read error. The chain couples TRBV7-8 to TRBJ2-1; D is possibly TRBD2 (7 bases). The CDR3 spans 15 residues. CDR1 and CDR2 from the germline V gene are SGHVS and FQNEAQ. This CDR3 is CASSLEGGDYNQQFF. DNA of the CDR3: TGTGCCAGCAGCTTAGAGGGGGGGGACTACAATCAGCAGTTCTTC.

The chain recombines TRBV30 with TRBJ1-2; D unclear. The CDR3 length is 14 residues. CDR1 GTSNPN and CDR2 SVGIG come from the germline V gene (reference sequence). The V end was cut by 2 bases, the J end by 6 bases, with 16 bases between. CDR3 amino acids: CAWSPWSGQDGYTF. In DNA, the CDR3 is TGTGCCTGGAGTCCCTGGTCAGGTCAGGATGGCTACACCTTC.

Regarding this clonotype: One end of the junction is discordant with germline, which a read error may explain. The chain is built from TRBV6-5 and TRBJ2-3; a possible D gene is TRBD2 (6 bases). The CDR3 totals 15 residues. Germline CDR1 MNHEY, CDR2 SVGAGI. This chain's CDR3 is CTSIRDGGSTDTQYF. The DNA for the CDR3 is TGTACCAGCATAAGGGACGGGGGTAGCACAGATACGCAGTATTTT.

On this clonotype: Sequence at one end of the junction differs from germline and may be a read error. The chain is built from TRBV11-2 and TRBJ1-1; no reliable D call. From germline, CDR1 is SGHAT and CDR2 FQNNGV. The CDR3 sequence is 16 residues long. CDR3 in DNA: TGTGCCAGCAGCTTAGAGGAGATGGGGATGAATACTGAAGTTTTCTTT. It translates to CASSLEEMGMNTEVFF.

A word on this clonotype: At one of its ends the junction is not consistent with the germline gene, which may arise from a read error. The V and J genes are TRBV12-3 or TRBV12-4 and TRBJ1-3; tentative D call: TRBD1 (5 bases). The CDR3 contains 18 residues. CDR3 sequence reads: CANSRPGAGISSGNTIYF. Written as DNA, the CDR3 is TGTGCCAACAGTCGTCCCGGGGCAGGGATCAGCTCTGGAAATACCATATATTTT.

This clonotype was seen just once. CDR3 sequence reads: CANTLTSTGFNEQFF. The CDR3 DNA sequence: TGTGCCAACACCTTAACCTCGACAGGGTTCAATGAGCAGTTCTTC. The chain carries TRBV13 and TRBJ2-1; 7 bases are a match to TRBD1. With 10 bases clipped from V and 6 bases from J, the junction kept 15 bases outside the gene matches. CDR3 size: 15 residues. Germline CDR1 reads PRHDT; CDR2 reads FYEKMQ (reference sequence).

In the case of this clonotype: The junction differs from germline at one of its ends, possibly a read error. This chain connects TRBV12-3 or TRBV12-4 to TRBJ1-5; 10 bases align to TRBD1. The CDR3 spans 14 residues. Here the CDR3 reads CVSSPTGGSQSQHF. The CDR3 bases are TGTGTCAGCAGTCCGACAGGGGGCAGTCAGTCCCAGCATTTT.

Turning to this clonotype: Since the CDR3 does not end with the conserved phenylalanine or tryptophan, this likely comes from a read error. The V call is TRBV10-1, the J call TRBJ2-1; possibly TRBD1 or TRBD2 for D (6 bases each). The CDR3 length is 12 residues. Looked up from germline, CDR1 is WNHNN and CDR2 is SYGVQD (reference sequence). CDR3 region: CARGGGSNEQFI. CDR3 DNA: TGCGCAAGAGGGGGAGGCTCCAATGAGCAGTTCATC.

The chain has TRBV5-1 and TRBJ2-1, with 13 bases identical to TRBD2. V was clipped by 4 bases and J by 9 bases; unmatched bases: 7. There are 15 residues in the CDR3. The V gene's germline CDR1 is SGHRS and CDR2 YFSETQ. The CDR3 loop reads CASSDTSGGAVEQFF. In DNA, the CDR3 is TGCGCCAGCAGCGATACTAGCGGGGGGGCGGTTGAGCAGTTCTTC. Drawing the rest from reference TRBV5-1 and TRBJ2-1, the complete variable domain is KAGVTQTPRYLIKTRGQQVTLSCSPISGHRSVSWYQQTPGQGLQFLFEYFSETQRNKGNFPGRFSGRQFSNSRSEMNVSTLELGDSALYLCASSDTSGGAVEQFFGPGTRLTVL.

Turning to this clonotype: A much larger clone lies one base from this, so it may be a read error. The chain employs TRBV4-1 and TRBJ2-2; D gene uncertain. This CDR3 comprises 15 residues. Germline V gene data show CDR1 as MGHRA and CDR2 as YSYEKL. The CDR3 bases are TGCACCAGCAGCCAAGTCCCCTCGAACACCGGGGAGCTGTTTTTT. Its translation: CTSSQVPSNTGELFF.

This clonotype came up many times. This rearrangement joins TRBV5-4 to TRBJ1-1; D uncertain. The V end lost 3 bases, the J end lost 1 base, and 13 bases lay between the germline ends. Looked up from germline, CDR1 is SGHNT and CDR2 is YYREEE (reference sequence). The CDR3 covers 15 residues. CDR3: CASSSPKGENTEAFF. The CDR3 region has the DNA TGTGCCAGCAGCTCACCCAAGGGAGAGAACACTGAAGCTTTCTTT.

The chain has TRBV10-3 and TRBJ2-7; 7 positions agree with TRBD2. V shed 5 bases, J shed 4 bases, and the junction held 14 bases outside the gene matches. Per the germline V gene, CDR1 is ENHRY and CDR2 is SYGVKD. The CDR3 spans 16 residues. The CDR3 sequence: CAISQFSGGAAYEQYF. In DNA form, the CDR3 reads TGTGCCATCAGTCAGTTTTCGGGGGGAGCTGCTTACGAGCAGTACTTC.

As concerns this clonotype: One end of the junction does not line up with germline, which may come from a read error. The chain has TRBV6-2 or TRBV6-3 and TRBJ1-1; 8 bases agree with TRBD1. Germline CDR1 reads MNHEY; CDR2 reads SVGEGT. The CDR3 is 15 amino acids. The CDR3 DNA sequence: TGTGCCAGCAGTAAGAGACAGGGGACGATCACTGTAGCTTTCTTT. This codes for CASSKRQGTITVAFF.

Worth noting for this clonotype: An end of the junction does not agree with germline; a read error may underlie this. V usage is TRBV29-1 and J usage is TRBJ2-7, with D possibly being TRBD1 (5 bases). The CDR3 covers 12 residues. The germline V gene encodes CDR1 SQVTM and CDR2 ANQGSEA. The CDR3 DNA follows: TGCAGCGTTGATGACAGTTCATACGAACAGTACTTC. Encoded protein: CSVDDSSYEQYF.

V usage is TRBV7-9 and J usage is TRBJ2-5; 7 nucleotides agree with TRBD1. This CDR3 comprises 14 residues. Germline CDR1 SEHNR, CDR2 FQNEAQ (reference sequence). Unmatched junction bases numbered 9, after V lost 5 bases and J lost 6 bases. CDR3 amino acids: CASSDTTGQQTQYF. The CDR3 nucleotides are TGTGCCAGCAGCGATACGACAGGGCAACAGACCCAGTACTTC.

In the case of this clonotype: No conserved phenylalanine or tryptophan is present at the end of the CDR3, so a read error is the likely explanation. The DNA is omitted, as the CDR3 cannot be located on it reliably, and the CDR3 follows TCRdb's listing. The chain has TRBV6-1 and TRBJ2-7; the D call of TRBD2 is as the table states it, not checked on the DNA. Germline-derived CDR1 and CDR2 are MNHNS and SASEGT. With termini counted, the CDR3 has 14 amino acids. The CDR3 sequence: CASSTTSGSYELYI.

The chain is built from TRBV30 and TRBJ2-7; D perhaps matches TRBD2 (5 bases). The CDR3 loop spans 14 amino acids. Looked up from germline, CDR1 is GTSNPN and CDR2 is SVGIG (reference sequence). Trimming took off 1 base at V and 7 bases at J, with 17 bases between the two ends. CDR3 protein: CAWSGLARLQEQYF. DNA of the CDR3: TGTGCCTGGAGTGGGTTAGCGAGACTACAGGAGCAGTACTTC. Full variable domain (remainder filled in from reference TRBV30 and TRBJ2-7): SQTIHQWPATLVQPVGSPLSLECTVEGTSNPNLYWYRQAAGRGLQLLFYSVGIGQISSEVPQNLSASRPQDRQFILSSKKLLLSDSGFYLCAWSGLARLQEQYFGPGTRLTVT.

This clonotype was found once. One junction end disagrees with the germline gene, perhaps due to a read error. The CDR3 DNA follows: TGTGCCAGTAGTTATTCCGACGGTAAAAATTCATCCCTCAACTTT. Translating it yields CASSYSDGKNSSLNF. The rearrangement uses TRBV6-5 and TRBJ1-6; no clear D gene. The CDR3 sequence is 15 residues long. From germline, CDR1 is MNHEY and CDR2 SVGAGI.

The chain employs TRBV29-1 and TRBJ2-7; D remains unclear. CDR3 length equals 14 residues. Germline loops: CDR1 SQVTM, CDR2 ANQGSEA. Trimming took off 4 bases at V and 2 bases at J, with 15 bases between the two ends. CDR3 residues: CSVGLPTGPYEQYF. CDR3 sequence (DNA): TGCAGCGTTGGTTTGCCTACCGGTCCCTACGAGCAGTACTTC.

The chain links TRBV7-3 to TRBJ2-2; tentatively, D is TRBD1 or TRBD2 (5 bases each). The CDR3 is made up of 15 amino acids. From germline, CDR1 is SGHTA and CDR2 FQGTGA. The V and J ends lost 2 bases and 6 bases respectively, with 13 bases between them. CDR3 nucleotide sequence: TGTGCCAGCAGCTTAGGGGGTCCGAAGGCCGGGGAGCTGTTTTTT. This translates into CASSLGGPKAGELFF.

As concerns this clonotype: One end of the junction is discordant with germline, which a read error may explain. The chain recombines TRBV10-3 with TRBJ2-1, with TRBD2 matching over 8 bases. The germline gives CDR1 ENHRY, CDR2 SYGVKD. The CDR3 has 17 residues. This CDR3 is CAIRVTSVGSTYNEHFF. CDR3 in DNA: TGTGCCATCAGGGTGACTAGCGTGGGGTCCACTTACAATGAGCACTTCTTC.

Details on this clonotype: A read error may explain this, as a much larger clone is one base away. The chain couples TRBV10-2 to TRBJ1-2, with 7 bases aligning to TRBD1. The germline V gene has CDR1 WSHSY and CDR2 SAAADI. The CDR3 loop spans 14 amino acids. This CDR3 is CVSSKGQIVYGYTF. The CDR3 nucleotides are TGCGTCAGCAGCAAGGGACAGATAGTCTATGGCTACACCTTC.

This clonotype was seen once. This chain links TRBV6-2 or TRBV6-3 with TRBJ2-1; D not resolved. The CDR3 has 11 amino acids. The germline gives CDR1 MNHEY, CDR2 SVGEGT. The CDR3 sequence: CTSSYINEQFF. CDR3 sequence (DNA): TGTACGAGCAGTTACATTAATGAGCAGTTCTTC.

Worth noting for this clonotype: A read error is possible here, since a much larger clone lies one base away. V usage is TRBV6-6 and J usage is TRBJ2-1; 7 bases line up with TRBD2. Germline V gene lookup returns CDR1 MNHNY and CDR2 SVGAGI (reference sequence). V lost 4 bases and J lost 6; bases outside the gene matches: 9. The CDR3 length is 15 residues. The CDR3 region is CASSSEEAGTNEQFF. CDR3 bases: TGTGCCAGCAGTTCCGAGGAAGCGGGAACCAATGAGCAGTTCTTC.

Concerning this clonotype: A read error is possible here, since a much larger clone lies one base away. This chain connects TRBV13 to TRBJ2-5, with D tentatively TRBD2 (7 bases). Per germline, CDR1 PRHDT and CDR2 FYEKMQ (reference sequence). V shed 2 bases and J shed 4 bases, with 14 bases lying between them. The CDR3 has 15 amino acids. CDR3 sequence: CASSLMGGARETQYF. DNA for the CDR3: TGTGCCAGCAGCTTAATGGGGGGGGCTAGAGAGACCCAGTACTTC. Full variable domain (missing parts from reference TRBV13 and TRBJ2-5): AAGVIQSPRHLIKEKRETATLKCYPIPRHDTVYWYQQGPGQDPQFLISFYEKMQSDKGSIPDRFSAQQFSDYHSELNMSSLELGDSALYFCASSLMGGARETQYFGPGTRLLVL.

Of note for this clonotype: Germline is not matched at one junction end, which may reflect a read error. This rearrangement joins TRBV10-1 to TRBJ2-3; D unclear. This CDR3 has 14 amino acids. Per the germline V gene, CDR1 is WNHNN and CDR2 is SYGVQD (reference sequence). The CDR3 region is CVSSEMGNERIQYF. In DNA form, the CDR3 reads TGCGTCAGCAGTGAGATGGGGAACGAGAGAATCCAGTATTTT.